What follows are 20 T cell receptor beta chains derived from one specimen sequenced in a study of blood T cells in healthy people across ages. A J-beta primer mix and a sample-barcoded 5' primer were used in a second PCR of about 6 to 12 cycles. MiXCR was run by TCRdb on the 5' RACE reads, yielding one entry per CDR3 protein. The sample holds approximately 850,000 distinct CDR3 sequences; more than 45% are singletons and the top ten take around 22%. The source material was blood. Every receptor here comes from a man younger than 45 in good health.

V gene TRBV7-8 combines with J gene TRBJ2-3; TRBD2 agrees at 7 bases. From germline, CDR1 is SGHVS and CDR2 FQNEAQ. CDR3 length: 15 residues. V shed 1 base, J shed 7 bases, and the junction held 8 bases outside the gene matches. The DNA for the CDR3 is TGTGCCAGCAGCTTAGAGTCCCGCGGGAGACATACGCAGTATTTT. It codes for CASSLESRGRHTQYF. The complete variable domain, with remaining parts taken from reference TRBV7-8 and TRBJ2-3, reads GAGVSQSPRYKVAKRGQDVALRCDPISGHVSLFWYQQALGQGPEFLTYFQNEAQLDKSGLPSDRFFAERPEGSVSTLKIQRTQQEDSAVYLCASSLESRGRHTQYFGPGTRLTVL.

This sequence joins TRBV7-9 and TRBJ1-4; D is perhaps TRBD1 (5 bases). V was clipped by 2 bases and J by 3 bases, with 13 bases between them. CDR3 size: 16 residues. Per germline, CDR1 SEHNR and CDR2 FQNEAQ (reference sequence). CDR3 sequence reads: CASSLSTGAANEKLFF. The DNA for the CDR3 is TGTGCCAGCAGCTTAAGCACCGGGGCGGCTAATGAAAAACTGTTTTTT.

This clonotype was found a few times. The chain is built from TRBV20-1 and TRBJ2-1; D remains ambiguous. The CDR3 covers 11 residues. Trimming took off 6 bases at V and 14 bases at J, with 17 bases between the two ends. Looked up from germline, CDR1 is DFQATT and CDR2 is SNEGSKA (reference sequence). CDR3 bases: TGCAGTGCGGACCGACAAGAGATGGAGTTCTTC. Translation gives CSADRQEMEFF.

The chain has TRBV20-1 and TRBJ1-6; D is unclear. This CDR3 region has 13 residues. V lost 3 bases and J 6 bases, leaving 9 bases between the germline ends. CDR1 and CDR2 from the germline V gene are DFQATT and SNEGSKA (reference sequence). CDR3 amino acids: CSASVVTNSPLHF. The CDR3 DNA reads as TGCAGTGCTAGCGTAGTGACTAATTCACCCCTCCACTTT.

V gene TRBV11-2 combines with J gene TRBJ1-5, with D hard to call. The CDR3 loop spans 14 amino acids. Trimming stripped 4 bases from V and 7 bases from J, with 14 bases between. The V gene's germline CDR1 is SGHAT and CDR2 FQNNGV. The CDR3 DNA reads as TGTGCCAGCAGCTACTCCCAAGGGAAGCAGCCCCAGCATTTT. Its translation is CASSYSQGKQPQHF.

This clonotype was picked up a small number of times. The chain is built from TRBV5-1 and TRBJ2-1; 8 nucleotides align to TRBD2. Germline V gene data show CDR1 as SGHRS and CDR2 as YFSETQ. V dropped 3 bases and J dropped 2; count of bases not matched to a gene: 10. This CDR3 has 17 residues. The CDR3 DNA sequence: TGCGCCAGCAGCTCCCCCCGGGGTAGCGGGGCCTACAATGAGCAGTTCTTC. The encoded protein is CASSSPRGSGAYNEQFF.

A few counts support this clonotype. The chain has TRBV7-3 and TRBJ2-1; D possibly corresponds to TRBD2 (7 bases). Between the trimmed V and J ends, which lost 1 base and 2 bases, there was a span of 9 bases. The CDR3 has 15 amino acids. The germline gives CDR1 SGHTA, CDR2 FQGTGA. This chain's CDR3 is CASSLKGGPYNEQFF. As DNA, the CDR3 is TGTGCCAGCAGCTTAAAGGGGGGGCCCTACAATGAGCAGTTCTTC.

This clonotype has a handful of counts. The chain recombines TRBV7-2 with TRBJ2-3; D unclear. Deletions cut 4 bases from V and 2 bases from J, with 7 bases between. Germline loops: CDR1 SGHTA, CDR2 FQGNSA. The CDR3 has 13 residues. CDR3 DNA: TGTGCCAGCAGCTACCGGAACACAGATACGCAGTATTTT. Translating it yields CASSYRNTDTQYF.

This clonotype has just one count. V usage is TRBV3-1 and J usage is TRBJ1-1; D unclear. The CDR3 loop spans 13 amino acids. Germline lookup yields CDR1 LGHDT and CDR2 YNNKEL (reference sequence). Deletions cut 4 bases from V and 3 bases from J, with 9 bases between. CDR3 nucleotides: TGTGCCAGCAGCCCGTTAAGGGACACTGAAGCTTTCTTT. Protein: CASSPLRDTEAFF.

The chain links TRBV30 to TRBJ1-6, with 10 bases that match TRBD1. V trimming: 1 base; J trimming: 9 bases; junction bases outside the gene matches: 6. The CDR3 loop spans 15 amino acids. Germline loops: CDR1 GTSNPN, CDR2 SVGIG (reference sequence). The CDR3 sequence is CAWSGGTGVSSPLHF. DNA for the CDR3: TGTGCCTGGAGTGGCGGGACAGGGGTGAGTTCACCCCTCCACTTT.

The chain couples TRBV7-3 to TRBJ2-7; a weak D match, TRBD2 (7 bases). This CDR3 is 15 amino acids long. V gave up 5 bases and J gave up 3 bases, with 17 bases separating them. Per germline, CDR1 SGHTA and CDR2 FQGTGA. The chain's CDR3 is CASSPLGGAVYEQYF. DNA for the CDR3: TGTGCCAGCAGCCCTCTGGGGGGGGCGGTCTACGAGCAGTACTTC.

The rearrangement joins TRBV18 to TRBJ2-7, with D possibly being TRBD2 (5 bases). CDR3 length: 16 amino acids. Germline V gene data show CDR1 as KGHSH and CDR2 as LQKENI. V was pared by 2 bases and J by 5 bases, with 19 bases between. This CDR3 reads CASSPGVRVASNEQYF. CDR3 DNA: TGTGCCAGCTCACCAGGGGTGAGGGTGGCTAGCAACGAGCAGTACTTC. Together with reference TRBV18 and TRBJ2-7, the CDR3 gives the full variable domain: NAGVMQNPRHLVRRRGQEARLRCSPMKGHSHVYWYRQLPEEGLKFMVYLQKENIIDESGMPKERFSAEFPKEGPSILRIQQVVRGDSAAYFCASSPGVRVASNEQYFGPGTRLTVT.

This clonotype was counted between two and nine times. CDR3 amino acids: CASSHRDKGFNSPLHF. Here the CDR3 DNA reads TGTGCCAGCAGTCACCGGGACAAGGGATTTAATTCACCCCTCCACTTT. The chain carries TRBV27 and TRBJ1-6; the D gene is possibly TRBD1 (6 bases). The CDR3 extends over 16 amino acids. Germline V gives CDR1 MNHEY, CDR2 SMNVEV (reference sequence). Trimming left V 5 bases short and J 6 bases short, with 17 bases between.

The CDR3 is CASSSPGTDYTDTQYF. The CDR3 DNA is TGTGCCAGCAGTTCCCCCGGGACAGACTACACAGATACGCAGTATTTT. The chain has TRBV27 and TRBJ2-3, with 7 bases matching TRBD1. J was trimmed by 2 bases and V by 4 bases; bases with no gene match: 9. Germline V gives CDR1 MNHEY, CDR2 SMNVEV (reference sequence). CDR3 size: 16 residues.

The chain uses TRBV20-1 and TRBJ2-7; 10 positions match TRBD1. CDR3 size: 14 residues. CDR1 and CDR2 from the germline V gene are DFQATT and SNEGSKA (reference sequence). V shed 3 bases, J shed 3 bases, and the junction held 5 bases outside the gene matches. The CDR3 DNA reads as TGCAGTGCTAGGGGGGACAGGGGTTTCTACGAGCAGTACTTC. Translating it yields CSARGDRGFYEQYF.

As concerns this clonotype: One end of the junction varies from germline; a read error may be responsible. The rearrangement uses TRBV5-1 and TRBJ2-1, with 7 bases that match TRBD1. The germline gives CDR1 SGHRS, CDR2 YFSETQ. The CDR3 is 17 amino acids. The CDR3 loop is CAGSPPGQPLTYNEQFF. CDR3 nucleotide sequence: TGCGCCGGCAGCCCCCCGGGACAGCCGCTTACCTACAATGAGCAGTTCTTC.

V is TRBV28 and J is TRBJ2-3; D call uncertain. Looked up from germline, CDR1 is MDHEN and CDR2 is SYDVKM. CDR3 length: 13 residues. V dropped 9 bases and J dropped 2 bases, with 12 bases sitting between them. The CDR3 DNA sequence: TGTGCCAGTTGCTGGAGAACCACAGATACGCAGTATTTT. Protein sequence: CASCWRTTDTQYF.

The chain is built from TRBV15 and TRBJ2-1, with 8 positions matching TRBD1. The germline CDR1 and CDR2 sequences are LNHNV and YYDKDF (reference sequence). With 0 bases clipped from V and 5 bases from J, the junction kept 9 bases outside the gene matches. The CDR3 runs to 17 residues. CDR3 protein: CATSRELQTGANNEQFF. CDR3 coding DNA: TGTGCCACCAGCAGAGAGCTACAGACAGGGGCCAACAATGAGCAGTTCTTC.

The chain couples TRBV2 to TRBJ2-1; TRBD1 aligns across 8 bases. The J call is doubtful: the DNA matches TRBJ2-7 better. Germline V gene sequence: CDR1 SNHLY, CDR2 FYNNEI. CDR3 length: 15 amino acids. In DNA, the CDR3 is TGTGCCAGCAGCCCGGGACAGGCGACATTAGACGAGCAGTACTTC. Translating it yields CASSPGQATLDEQYF.

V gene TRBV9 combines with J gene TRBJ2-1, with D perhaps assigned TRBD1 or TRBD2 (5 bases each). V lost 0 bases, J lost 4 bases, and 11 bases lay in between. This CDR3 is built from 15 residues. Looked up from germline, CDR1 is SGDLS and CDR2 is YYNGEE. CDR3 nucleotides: TGTGCCAGCAGCGTAGTTTTTGGGGGTTACAATGAGCAGTTCTTC. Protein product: CASSVVFGGYNEQFF.